The T cell receptor (beta chain) under discussion was sequenced for a study of blood T cell repertoires in COVID-19. Overall study: The samples span acute and convalescent COVID-19 from the United States, Italy and Spain. T cells, B-cell-depleted T cells, or PBMCs provided the cDNA or gDNA that served as material.

Study processing details: Amplified reference gene primers provided the basis for estimating nucleated cell counts. The data were produced by immunoSEQ multiplex PCR, yet TCRdb's version contains in-frame clones alone and is incomplete. The V and J calls and clone size come from that table; D and trimming were worked out from the DNA. The sample lists more than 150,000 clones, around 79% occurring once. Trimming stripped 4 bases from V and 2 bases from J, with 17 bases between. The length of the CDR3 is 16 residues. Germline loops: CDR1 MDHEN, CDR2 SYDVKM. This clonotype originated in a man between 60 and 70 years old with active or convalescent COVID-19. Sequencing was done on a sample of peripheral blood. This chain connects TRBV28 to TRBJ2-5; unclear D gene. The CDR3 loop is CASSSSSTKSQETQYF. DNA for the CDR3: TGTGCCAGCAGTTCCTCTTCAACTAAAAGTCAAGAGACCCAGTACTTC.